This TCR beta chain was recovered during a study of blood T cell repertoires in COVID-19. The CDR3 length is 14 residues. Germline lookup yields CDR1 MNHEY and CDR2 SMNVEV (reference sequence). V lost 6 bases, J lost 5 bases, and 4 bases stayed unmatched. In the original processing: Nucleated cell number was recorded as an estimate derived from reference gene primer amplification. Assay: immunoSEQ multiplex PCR; the TCRdb copy retains only in-frame clones and omits some. V and J calls and clone size are those listed in that table; D and trimming were worked out from the DNA. The sample has about 240,000 clones, around 88% seen once; the top ten hold approximately 3.5%.

Sequenced input: PBMCs or T cells enriched from blood (not recorded which). This sequence was found in a woman in her thirties or forties with acute COVID-19. The genes are TRBV27 and TRBJ1-5, with 10 bases aligning to TRBD1. The DNA of the CDR3 is TGTGCCAGCAGGGCTGGGACAGGGGATCAGCCCCAGCATTTT. Its protein is CASRAGTGDQPQHF.